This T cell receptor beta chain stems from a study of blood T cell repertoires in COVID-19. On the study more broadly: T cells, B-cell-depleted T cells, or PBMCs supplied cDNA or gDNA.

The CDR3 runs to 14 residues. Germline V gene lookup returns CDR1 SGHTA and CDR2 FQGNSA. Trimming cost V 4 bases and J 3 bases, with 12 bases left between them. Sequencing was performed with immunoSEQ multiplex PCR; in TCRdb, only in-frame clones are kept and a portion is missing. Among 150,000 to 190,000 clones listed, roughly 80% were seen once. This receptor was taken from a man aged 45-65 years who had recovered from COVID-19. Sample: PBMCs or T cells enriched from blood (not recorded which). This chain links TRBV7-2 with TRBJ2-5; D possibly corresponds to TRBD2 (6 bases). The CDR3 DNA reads TGTGCCAGCAGCTACAACGGGGGAAAAGAGACCCAGTACTTC. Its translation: CASSYNGGKETQYF.